This T cell receptor beta chain is drawn from a study of T-cell memory formation after mild COVID-19. Study-wide results and caveats: For contracting clones, CD4+ ones sat mainly in CM and EM, CD8+ in EMRA.

Sample barcodes and UMIs were carried by the TCR alpha and TCR beta cDNA libraries that 5'RACE generated with constant-segment primers. TCRdb redid the calling of the 5' RACE reads with MiXCR, one entry per CDR3 protein. The sample has about 390,000 distinct CDR3 sequences, 16% seen once. Germline trimming cut 3 bases from V and 7 bases from J; bases unmatched to any gene: 8. Germline assignment: CDR1 MNHEY and CDR2 SMNVEV (reference sequence). This CDR3 is 14 amino acids long. A word on this clonotype: Antigen: not known.

The receptor's source is a man aged 18 to 29 who had mild COVID-19 (a few samples of this study predate the infection). Cell type and time point are not known. Sequencing used PBMCs or a T cell subset sorted from them (not recorded which). J is TRBJ1-1 and V is TRBV27; 7 bases are shared with TRBD1. CDR3: CASSFSQGNREAFF. CDR3 DNA sequence: TGTGCCAGCAGTTTCTCACAGGGGAACCGTGAAGCTTTCTTT.